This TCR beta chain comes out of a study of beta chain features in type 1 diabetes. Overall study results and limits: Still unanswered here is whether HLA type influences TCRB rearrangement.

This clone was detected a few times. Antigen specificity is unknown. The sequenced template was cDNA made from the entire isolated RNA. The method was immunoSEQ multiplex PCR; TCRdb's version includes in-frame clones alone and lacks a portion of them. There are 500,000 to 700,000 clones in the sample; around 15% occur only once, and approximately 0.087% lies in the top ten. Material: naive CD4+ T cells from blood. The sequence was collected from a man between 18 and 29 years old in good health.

CDR3 sequence reads: CASSLTQETQYF. In DNA, the CDR3 is TGTGCCAGCAGTTTAACGCAAGAGACCCAGTACTTC. This sequence joins TRBV28 and TRBJ2-5; D is unclear. The CDR3 has 12 amino acids. Germline CDR1 reads MDHEN; CDR2 reads SYDVKM. Trimming left V 2 bases short and J 2 bases short, with 3 bases between.